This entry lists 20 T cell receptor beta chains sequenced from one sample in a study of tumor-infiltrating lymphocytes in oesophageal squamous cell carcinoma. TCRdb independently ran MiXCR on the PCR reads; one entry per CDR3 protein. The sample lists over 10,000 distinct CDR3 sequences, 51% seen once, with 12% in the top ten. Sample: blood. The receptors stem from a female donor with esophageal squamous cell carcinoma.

The CDR3 nucleotides are TGTGCCAGCAGTCCGGGGGGGGGGTCCAAAAACATTCAGTACTTC. This codes for CASSPGGGSKNIQYF. The V call is TRBV12-3 or TRBV12-4, the J call TRBJ2-4, with 8 nucleotides matching TRBD2. V gave up 5 bases and J gave up 2 bases; unmatched junction bases: 5. The CDR3 spans 15 residues.

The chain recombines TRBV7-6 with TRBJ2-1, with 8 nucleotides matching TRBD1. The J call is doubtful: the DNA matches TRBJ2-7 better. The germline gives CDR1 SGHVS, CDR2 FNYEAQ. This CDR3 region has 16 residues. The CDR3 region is CASSSRQGSSYNEQYF. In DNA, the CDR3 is TGTGCCAGCAGCTCCCGACAGGGGAGTTCCTACAATGAGCAGTACTTC.

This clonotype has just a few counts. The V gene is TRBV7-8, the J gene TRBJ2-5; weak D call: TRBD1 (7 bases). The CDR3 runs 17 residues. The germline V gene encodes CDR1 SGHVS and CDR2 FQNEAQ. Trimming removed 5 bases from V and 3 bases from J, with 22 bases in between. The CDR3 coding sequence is TGTGCCAGCAGCATAATCCAATACAGGGGCGGGGAAGAGACCCAGTACTTC. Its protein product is CASSIIQYRGGEETQYF. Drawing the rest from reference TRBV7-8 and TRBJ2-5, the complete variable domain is GAGVSQSPRYKVAKRGQDVALRCDPISGHVSLFWYQQALGQGPEFLTYFQNEAQLDKSGLPSDRFFAERPEGSVSTLKIQRTQQEDSAVYLCASSIIQYRGGEETQYFGPGTRLLVL.

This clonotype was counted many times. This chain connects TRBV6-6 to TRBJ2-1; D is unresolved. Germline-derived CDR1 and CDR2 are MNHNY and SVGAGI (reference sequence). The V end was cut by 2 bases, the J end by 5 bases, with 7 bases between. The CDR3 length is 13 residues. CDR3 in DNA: TGTGCCAGCAGTTACAGGGTCGACAATGAGCAGTTCTTC. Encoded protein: CASSYRVDNEQFF.

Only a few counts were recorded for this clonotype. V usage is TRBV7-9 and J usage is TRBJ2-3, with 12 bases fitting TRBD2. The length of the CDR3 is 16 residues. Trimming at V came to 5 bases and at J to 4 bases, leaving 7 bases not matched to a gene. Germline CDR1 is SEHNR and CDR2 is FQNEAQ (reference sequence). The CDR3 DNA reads TGTGCCAGCAGCACTAGACTAGCGGGAGCGGCAGATACGCAGTATTTT. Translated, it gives CASSTRLAGAADTQYF.

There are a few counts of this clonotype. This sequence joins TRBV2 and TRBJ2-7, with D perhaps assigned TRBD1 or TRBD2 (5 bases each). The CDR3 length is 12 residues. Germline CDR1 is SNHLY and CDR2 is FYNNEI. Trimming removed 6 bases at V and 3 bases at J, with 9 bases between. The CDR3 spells CASRRGNYEQYF. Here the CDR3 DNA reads TGTGCCAGCAGGAGGGGTAACTACGAGCAGTACTTC.

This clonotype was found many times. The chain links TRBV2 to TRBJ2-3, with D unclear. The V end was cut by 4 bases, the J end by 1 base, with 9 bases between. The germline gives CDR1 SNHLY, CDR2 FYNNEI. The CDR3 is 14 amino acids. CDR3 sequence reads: CASSATSGTDTQYF. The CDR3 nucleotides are TGTGCCAGCAGTGCCACCTCAGGCACAGATACGCAGTATTTT.

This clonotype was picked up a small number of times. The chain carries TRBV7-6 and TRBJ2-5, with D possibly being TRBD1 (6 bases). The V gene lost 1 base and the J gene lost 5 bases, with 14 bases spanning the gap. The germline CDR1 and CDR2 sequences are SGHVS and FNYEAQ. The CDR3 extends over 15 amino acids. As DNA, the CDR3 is TGTGCCAGCAGCTTAGGATCAGGGGATGGGGAGACCCAGTACTTC. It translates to CASSLGSGDGETQYF.

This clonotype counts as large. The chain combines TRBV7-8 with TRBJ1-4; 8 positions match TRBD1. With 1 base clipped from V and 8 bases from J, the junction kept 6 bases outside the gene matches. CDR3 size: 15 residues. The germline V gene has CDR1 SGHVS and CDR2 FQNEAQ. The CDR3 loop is CASSLDPGGWEKLFF. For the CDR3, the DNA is TGTGCCAGCAGCTTAGATCCAGGGGGCTGGGAAAAACTGTTTTTT.

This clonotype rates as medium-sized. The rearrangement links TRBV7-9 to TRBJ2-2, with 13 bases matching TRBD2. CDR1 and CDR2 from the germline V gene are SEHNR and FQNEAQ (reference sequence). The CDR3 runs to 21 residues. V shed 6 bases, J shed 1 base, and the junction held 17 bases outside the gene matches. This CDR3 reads CASRSPPGLAGNPENTGELFF. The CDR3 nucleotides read TGTGCCAGCAGGTCCCCGCCGGGACTAGCGGGGAATCCCGAGAACACCGGGGAGCTGTTTTTT.

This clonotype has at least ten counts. The chain's CDR3 is CASRRGQGLETQYF. The CDR3 nucleotides read TGTGCCAGCAGAAGGGGACAGGGGTTGGAGACCCAGTACTTC. This chain connects TRBV2 to TRBJ2-5, with 10 bases fitting TRBD1. Per germline, CDR1 SNHLY and CDR2 FYNNEI. V trimming: 6 bases; J trimming: 5 bases; junction bases outside the gene matches: 6. The CDR3 spans 14 residues.

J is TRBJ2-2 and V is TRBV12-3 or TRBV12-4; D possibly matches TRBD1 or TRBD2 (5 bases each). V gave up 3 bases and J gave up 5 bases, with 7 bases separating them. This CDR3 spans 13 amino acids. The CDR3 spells CASSFRETGELFF. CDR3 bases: TGTGCCAGCAGTTTCAGGGAGACCGGGGAGCTGTTTTTT.

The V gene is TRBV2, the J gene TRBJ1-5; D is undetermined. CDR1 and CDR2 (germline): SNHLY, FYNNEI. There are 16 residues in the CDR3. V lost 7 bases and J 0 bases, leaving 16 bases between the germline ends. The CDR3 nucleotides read TGTGCCAGCAAACTAGAGGGAGGGAATAGCAATCAGCCCCAGCATTTT. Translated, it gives CASKLEGGNSNQPQHF. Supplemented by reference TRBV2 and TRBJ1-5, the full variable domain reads EPEVTQTPSHQVTQMGQEVILRCVPISNHLYFYWYRQILGQKVEFLVSFYNNEISEKSEIFDDQFSVERPDGSNFTLKIRSTKLEDSAMYFCASKLEGGNSNQPQHFGDGTRLSIL.

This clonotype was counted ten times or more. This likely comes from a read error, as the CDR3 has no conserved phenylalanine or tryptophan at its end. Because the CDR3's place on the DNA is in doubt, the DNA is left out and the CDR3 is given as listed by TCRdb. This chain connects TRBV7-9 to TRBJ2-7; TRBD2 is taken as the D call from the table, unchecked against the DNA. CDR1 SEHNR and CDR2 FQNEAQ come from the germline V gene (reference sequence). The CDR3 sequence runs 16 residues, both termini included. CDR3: CASSLEGTRYGYTFGS.

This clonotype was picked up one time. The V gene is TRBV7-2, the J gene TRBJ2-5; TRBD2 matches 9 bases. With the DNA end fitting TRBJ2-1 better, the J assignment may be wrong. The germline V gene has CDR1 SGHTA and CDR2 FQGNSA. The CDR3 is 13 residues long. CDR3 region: CASSIGLANEQFF. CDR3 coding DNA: TGTGCCAGCAGCATCGGACTAGCGAATGAGCAGTTCTTC.

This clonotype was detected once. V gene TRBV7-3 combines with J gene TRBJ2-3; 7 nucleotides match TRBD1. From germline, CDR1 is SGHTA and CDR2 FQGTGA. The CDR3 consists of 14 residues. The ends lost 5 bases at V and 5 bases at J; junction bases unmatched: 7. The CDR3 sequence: CASSPDRVKDTQYF. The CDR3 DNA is TGTGCCAGCAGCCCCGACAGGGTGAAAGATACGCAGTATTTT.

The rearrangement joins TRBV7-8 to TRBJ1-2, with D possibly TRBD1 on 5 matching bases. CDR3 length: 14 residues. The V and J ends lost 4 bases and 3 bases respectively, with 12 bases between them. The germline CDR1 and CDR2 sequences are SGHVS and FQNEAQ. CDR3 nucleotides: TGTGCCAGCAGCTCGGGACGGGCGGACTATGGCTACACCTTC. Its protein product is CASSSGRADYGYTF.

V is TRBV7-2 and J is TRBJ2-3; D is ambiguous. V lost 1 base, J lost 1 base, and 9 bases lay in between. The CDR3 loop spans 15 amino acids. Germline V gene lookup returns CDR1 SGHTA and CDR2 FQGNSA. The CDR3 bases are TGTGCCAGCAGCTTAGGAACTCCCCGCACAGATACGCAGTATTTT. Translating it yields CASSLGTPRTDTQYF.

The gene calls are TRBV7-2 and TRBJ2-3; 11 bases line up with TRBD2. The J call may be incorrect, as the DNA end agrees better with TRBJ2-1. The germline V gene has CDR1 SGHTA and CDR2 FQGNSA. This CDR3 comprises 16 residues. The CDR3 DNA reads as TGTGCCAGCAGCTTAGCTAGCGGGAGGGACTACAATGAGCAGTTCTTC. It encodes CASSLASGRDYNEQFF.

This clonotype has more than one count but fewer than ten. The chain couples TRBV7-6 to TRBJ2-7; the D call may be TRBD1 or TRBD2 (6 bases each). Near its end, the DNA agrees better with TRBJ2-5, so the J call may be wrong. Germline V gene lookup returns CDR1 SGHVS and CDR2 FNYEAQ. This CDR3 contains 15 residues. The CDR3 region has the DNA TGTGCCAGCAGTCGACTAGAGCAGAGGGGGGAGACCCAGTACTTC. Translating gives CASSRLEQRGETQYF.